The 19 T cell receptor beta chains in this list originate from one sample, sequenced in a study of brain metastases from non-small cell lung cancer. This table comes from immunoSEQ multiplex PCR, and its TCRdb copy is limited to in-frame clones, with some not included. The table has 4,500 to 6,000 clones, over 60% seen once. Sequenced sample: primary lung tumor tissue. The receptor source for this set is a donor aged 40 or older with non-small cell lung cancer.

Only a few counts were recorded for this clone. The V gene is TRBV5-1, the J gene TRBJ1-1; tentative D call: TRBD1 (5 bases). Germline V gene sequence: CDR1 SGHRS, CDR2 YFSETQ. Trimming stripped 2 bases from V and 7 bases from J, with 12 bases between. CDR3 size: 13 residues. CDR3 protein: CASSLNWDREAFF. The CDR3 DNA reads TGCGCCAGCAGCTTAAACTGGGACCGTGAAGCTTTCTTT.

The V and J genes are TRBV7-3 and TRBJ2-2; no definite D call. The germline V and J ends were trimmed by 5 bases and 6 bases, with 10 bases remaining between them. The CDR3 is 13 amino acids. The V gene's germline CDR1 is SGHTA and CDR2 FQGTGA. The CDR3 nucleotides read TGTGCCAGCAGCCAGTCGGTCCCCGGGGAGCTGTTTTTT. Its translation is CASSQSVPGELFF.

This clone was seen a handful of times. In the same sample, other DNA sequences code for this CDR3. The chain recombines TRBV10-3 with TRBJ1-5, with D tentatively TRBD1 (5 bases). Between the trimmed V and J ends, which lost 3 bases and 9 bases, there was a span of 15 bases. CDR1 and CDR2 (germline): ENHRY, SYGVKD. This CDR3 comprises 14 residues. The CDR3 bases are TGTGCCATCAGTGATTCAGACAGCCCCGGGCCCCAGCATTTT. Protein: CAISDSDSPGPQHF.

The chain employs TRBV6-5 and TRBJ1-4, with TRBD1 matching over 7 bases. Trimming took 10 bases from V and 0 from J; bases not matched to a gene: 5. CDR1 and CDR2 from the germline V gene are MNHEY and SVGAGI. The CDR3 spans 14 residues. CDR3 sequence: CATGQPATNEKLFF. In nucleotides, the CDR3 is TGTGCCACGGGACAGCCTGCAACTAATGAAAAACTGTTTTTT.

This chain uses TRBV5-1 with TRBJ2-3, with D tentatively TRBD1 (5 bases). This CDR3 has 15 amino acids. Germline CDR1 reads SGHRS; CDR2 reads YFSETQ. The V end was cut by 2 bases, the J end by 1 base, with 11 bases between. The CDR3 sequence is CASSLGTGRTDTQYF. The CDR3 coding sequence is TGCGCCAGCAGCTTAGGAACAGGTCGCACAGATACGCAGTATTTT. The full variable domain, with the rest looked up from reference TRBV5-1 and TRBJ2-3, is KAGVTQTPRYLIKTRGQQVTLSCSPISGHRSVSWYQQTPGQGLQFLFEYFSETQRNKGNFPGRFSGRQFSNSRSEMNVSTLELGDSALYLCASSLGTGRTDTQYFGPGTRLTVL.

The V call is TRBV29-1, the J call TRBJ2-5; 7 nucleotides agree with TRBD1. The V gene end was trimmed by 6 bases and the J gene end by 2 bases; junction bases not matched to a gene: 9. Germline values: CDR1 SQVTM, CDR2 ANQGSEA. CDR3 length equals 14 residues. The CDR3 here is CSVPGTASQETQYF. The CDR3 coding sequence is TGCAGCGTGCCCGGGACAGCTTCTCAAGAGACCCAGTACTTC.

The genes are TRBV9 and TRBJ2-2; D is undetermined. V lost 0 bases and J lost 7, with 7 bases in between. The CDR3 runs 13 residues. CDR1 and CDR2 (germline): SGDLS, YYNGEE. DNA for the CDR3: TGTGCCAGCAGCGTAGAACGCCACGGGGAGCTGTTTTTT. It yields the protein CASSVERHGELFF.

The chain has TRBV24-1 and TRBJ1-4; possibly TRBD1 for D (5 bases). The CDR3 is made up of 12 amino acids. CDR1 is KGHDR, CDR2 SFDVKD, per germline. V was shortened by 4 bases and J by 12 bases, with 11 bases between the two germline ends. Here the CDR3 reads CATSDPGGELFF. In DNA, the CDR3 is TGTGCCACCAGTGACCCCGGGGGGGAACTGTTTTTT.

As to this clone: Other nucleotide sequences from this sample produce the same CDR3. The chain employs TRBV4-3 and TRBJ1-3; weak D call: TRBD1 (5 bases). Germline V lookup: CDR1 LGHNA, CDR2 YSLEER. This CDR3 is 18 amino acids long. Trimming stripped 1 base from V and 0 bases from J, with 16 bases between. CDR3 sequence: CASSQVWGGHSSGNTIYF. The CDR3 DNA sequence: TGCGCCAGCAGCCAAGTATGGGGTGGACATAGCTCTGGAAACACCATATATTTT.

The chain recombines TRBV28 with TRBJ2-2, with 8 bases matching TRBD1. The CDR3 sequence is 14 residues long. Germline CDR1 MDHEN, CDR2 SYDVKM. V was clipped by 10 bases and J by 7 bases; unmatched bases: 11. Here the CDR3 DNA reads TGTGCCACTCCCTCTCCAGGGGGCAGCGGGGAGCTGTTTTTT. Translating it yields CATPSPGGSGELFF.

This chain uses TRBV6-5 with TRBJ2-3; D may be TRBD1 (6 bases). Germline V lookup: CDR1 MNHEY, CDR2 SVGAGI. The CDR3 length is 11 residues. Trimming removed 7 bases from V and 9 bases from J, with 11 bases in between. CDR3 residues: CASMRGKTQYF. DNA of the CDR3: TGTGCCAGCATGAGGGGGAAGACGCAGTATTTT.

A word on this clone: This may be a read error, as it is one base from a much larger clone. This chain uses TRBV12-3 or TRBV12-4 with TRBJ2-2; D not certain. V was pared by 7 bases and J by 4 bases, with 7 bases between. This CDR3 has 12 amino acids. CDR3 coding DNA: TGTGCCAGCAATTTCGCCACCGGGGAGCTGTTTTTT. Protein sequence: CASNFATGELFF.

The count of this clone is one. The V gene is TRBV5-1, the J gene TRBJ1-2, with 7 bases lining up with TRBD1. The CDR3 runs 14 residues. The germline V gene has CDR1 SGHRS and CDR2 YFSETQ. The V gene end was trimmed by 4 bases and the J gene end by 1 base; junction bases not matched to a gene: 4. This CDR3 is CASSPDRLNYGYTF. The DNA for the CDR3 is TGCGCCAGCAGCCCGGACAGGCTTAACTATGGCTACACCTTC. The whole variable domain, filled in from reference TRBV5-1 and TRBJ1-2, reads KAGVTQTPRYLIKTRGQQVTLSCSPISGHRSVSWYQQTPGQGLQFLFEYFSETQRNKGNFPGRFSGRQFSNSRSEMNVSTLELGDSALYLCASSPDRLNYGYTFGSGTRLTVV.

The chain carries TRBV30 and TRBJ2-6; no firm D call. CDR1 and CDR2 (germline): GTSNPN, SVGIG (reference sequence). The ends were cut back, 5 bases at V and 5 bases at J, with 22 bases in the middle. The CDR3 runs to 17 residues. CDR3 nucleotides: TGTGCCTGGTCTGTGGAGCGTTATAACAGTCGGGCCAACGTCCTGACTTTC. It encodes CAWSVERYNSRANVLTF.

The chain uses TRBV6-5 and TRBJ1-4; TRBD1 matches at 8 bases. Unmatched junction bases numbered 11, after V lost 7 bases and J lost 7 bases. Germline assignment: CDR1 MNHEY and CDR2 SVGAGI. This CDR3 spans 15 amino acids. In DNA form, the CDR3 reads TGTGCCAGCACCTTTGGGACAGGCCCCCCTGAAAAACTGTTTTTT. Protein product: CASTFGTGPPEKLFF.

CDR3 amino acids: CAIRSWEDTQYF. The CDR3, as DNA: TGTGCCATCAGAAGCTGGGAGGATACGCAGTATTTT. The chain combines TRBV10-3 with TRBJ2-3; TRBD2 might be the D (5 bases). Germline V gene data show CDR1 as ENHRY and CDR2 as SYGVKD. V lost 6 bases to trimming and J lost 6 bases, with 10 bases between them. The CDR3 extends over 12 amino acids.

The rearrangement links TRBV27 to TRBJ1-1; a possible D gene is TRBD1 (6 bases). This CDR3 region has 15 residues. Germline V gene sequence: CDR1 MNHEY, CDR2 SMNVEV (reference sequence). V shed 4 bases and J shed 11 bases, with 23 bases lying between them. CDR3 DNA: TGTGCCAGCAGTTCCTATAAGACAGGTTCTCGGAGGGCTTTCTTT. Translation gives CASSSYKTGSRRAFF.

V usage is TRBV24-1 and J usage is TRBJ1-4; 10 bases fit TRBD1. The ends lost 4 bases at V and 8 bases at J; junction bases unmatched: 6. The CDR3 is 15 residues long. Germline values: CDR1 KGHDR, CDR2 SFDVKD. The CDR3 DNA reads as TGTGCCACCAGTGACTCCGGGACAGGGGCGGAAAAACTGTTTTTT. This sequence encodes CATSDSGTGAEKLFF.

The V and J genes are TRBV5-5 and TRBJ1-2; weak D call: TRBD1 (5 bases). This CDR3 comprises 16 residues. The germline gives CDR1 SGHKS, CDR2 YYEKEE (reference sequence). Trimming removed 4 bases from V and 3 bases from J, with 19 bases in between. CDR3: CASSQKGQGGDYGYTF. The DNA for the CDR3 is TGTGCCAGCAGCCAGAAGGGGCAGGGTGGGGACTATGGCTACACCTTC.